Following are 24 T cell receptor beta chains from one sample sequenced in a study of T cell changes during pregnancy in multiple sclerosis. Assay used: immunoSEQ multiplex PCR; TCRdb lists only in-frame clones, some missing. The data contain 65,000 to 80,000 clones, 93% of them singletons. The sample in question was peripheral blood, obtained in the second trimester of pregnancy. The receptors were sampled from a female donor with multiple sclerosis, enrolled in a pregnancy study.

CDR3 DNA: TGTGCCAGCAGCATTAGTGGGGGGGCAGATACGCAGTATTTT. This sequence encodes CASSISGGADTQYF. The gene calls are TRBV7-9 and TRBJ2-3; TRBD2 matches 7 bases. This CDR3 spans 14 amino acids. V was pared by 5 bases and J by 4 bases, with 6 bases of the junction left unmatched. The germline V gene encodes CDR1 SEHNR and CDR2 FQNEAQ (reference sequence).

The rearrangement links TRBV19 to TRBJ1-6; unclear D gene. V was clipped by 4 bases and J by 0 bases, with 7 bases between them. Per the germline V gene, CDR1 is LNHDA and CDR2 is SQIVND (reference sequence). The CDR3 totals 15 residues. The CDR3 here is CASSTTRSYNSPLHF. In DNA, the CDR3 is TGTGCCAGTAGTACGACACGCTCCTATAATTCACCCCTCCACTTT. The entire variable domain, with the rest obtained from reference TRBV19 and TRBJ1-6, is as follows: DGGITQSPKYLFRKEGQNVTLSCEQNLNHDAMYWYRQDPGQGLRLIYYSQIVNDFQKGDIAEGYSVSREKKESFPLTVTSAQKNPTAFYLCASSTTRSYNSPLHFGNGTRLTVT.

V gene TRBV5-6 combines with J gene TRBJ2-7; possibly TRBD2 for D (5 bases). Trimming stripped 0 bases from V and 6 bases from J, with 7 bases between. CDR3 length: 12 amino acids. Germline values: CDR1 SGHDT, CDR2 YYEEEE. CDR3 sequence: CASSLERGEQYF. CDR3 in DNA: TGTGCCAGCAGCTTGGAACGGGGCGAGCAGTACTTC. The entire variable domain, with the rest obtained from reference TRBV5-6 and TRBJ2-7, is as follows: DAGVTQSPTHLIKTRGQQVTLRCSPKSGHDTVSWYQQALGQGPQFIFQYYEEEERQRGNFPDRFSGHQFPNYSSELNVNALLLGDSALYLCASSLERGEQYFGPGTRLTVT.

The CDR3 nucleotides read TGTGCCAGCAGCCCACTCAGCGGGAGGGATGACAAAAACATTCAGTACTTC. The encoded protein is CASSPLSGRDDKNIQYF. The chain has TRBV7-9 and TRBJ2-4; 10 bases are a match to TRBD2. V shed 5 bases, J shed 3 bases, and the junction held 10 bases outside the gene matches. The germline gives CDR1 SEHNR, CDR2 FQNEAQ (reference sequence). This CDR3 has 17 residues.

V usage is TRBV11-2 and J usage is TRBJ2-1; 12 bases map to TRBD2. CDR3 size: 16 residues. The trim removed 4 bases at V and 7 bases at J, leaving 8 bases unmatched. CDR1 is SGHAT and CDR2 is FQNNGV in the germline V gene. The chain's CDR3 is CASSWSRTSGVNEQFF. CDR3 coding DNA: TGTGCCAGCAGCTGGTCGCGGACTAGCGGGGTTAATGAGCAGTTCTTC.

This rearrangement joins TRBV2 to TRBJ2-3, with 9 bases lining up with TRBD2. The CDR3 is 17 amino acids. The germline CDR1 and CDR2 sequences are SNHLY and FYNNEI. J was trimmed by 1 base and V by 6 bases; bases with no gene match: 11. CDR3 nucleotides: TGTGCCAGCAGGGCCCCTCGGAGCGGGGGGCGCACAGATACGCAGTATTTT. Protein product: CASRAPRSGGRTDTQYF.

The CDR3 loop is CASSVGRQGRNTGELFF. The CDR3 region has the DNA TGTGCCAGCAGCGTAGGGCGACAGGGGAGGAACACCGGGGAGCTGTTTTTT. The V gene is TRBV9, the J gene TRBJ2-2; 8 bases line up with TRBD1. Germline CDR1 is SGDLS and CDR2 is YYNGEE. The V segment lost 0 bases and the J segment 1 base; nucleotides outside the gene matches: 5. The CDR3 totals 17 residues.

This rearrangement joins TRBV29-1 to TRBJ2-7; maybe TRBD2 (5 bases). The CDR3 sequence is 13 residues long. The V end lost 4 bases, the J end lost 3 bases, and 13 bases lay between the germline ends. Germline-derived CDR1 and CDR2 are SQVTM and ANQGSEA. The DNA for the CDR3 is TGCAGCGTTGCCTCCGGGATGGACTACGAGCAGTACTTC. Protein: CSVASGMDYEQYF.

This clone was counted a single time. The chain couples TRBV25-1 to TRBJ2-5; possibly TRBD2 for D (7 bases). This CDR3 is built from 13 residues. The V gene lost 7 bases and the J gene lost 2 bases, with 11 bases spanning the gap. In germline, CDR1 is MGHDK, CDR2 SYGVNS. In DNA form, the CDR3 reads TGTGCCAGCACCGAGGGGGGGCAAGAGACCCAGTACTTC. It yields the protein CASTEGGQETQYF.

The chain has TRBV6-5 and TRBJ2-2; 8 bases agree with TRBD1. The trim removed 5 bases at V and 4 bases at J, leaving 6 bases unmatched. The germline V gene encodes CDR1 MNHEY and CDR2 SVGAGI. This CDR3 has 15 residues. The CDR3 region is CASSRQGLVTGELFF. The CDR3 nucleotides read TGTGCCAGCAGTCGACAGGGGTTGGTCACCGGGGAGCTGTTTTTT.

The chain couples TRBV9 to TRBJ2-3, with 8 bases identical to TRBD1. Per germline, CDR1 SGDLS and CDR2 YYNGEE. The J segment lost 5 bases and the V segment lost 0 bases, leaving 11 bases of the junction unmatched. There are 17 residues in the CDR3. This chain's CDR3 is CASSVGQGLDLQDTQYF. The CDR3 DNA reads TGTGCCAGCAGCGTAGGACAGGGGCTCGACTTACAAGATACGCAGTATTTT.

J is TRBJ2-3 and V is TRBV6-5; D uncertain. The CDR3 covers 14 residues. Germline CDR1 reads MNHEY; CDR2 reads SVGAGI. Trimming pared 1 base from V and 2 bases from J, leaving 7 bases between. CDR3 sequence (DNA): TGTGCCAGCAGTTACTTGTCACACACAGATACGCAGTATTTT. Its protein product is CASSYLSHTDTQYF.

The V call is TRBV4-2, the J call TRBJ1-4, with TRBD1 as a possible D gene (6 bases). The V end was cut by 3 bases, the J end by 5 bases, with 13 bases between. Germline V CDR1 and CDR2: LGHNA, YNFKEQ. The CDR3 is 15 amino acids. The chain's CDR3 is CASSQDPGDNEKLFF. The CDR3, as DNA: TGTGCCAGCAGCCAGGACCCAGGGGACAATGAAAAACTGTTTTTT.

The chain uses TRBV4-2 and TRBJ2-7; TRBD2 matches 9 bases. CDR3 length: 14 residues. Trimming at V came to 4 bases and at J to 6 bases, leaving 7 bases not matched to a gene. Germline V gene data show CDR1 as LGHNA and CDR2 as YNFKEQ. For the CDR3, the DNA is TGTGCCAGCAGCCCTTCTAGCGGGGAAAGCGAGCAGTACTTC. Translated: CASSPSSGESEQYF.

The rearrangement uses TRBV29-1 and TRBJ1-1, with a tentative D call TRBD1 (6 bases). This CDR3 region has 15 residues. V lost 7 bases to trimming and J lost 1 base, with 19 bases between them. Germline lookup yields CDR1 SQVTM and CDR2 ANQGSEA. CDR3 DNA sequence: TGCAGCGCCGCTCCGAGGGGGGGCCCGAACACTGAAGCTTTCTTT. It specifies CSAAPRGGPNTEAFF.

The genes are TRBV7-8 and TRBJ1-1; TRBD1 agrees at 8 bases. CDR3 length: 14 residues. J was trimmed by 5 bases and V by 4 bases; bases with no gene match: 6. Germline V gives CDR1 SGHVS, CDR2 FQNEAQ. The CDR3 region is CASSSRQGRTEAFF. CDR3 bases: TGTGCCAGCAGCTCTAGACAGGGGAGGACTGAAGCTTTCTTT.

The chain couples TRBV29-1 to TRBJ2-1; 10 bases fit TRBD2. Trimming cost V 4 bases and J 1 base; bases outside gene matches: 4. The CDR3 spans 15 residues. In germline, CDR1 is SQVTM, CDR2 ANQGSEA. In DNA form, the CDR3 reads TGCAGCGTTGGGTCAGCGGGGGGGTCCTACAATGAGCAGTTCTTC. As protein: CSVGSAGGSYNEQFF.

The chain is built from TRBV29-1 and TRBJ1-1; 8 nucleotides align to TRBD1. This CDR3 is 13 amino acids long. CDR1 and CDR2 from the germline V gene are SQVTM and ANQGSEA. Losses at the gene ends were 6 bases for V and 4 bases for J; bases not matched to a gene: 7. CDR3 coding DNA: TGCAGCGTCTCTCAGGGGGCGCTCACTGAAGCTTTCTTT. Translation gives CSVSQGALTEAFF.

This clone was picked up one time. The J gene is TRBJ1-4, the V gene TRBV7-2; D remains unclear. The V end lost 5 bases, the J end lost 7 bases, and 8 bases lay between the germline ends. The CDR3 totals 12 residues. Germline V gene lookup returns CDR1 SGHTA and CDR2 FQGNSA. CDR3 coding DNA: TGTGCCAGCAGCCGATTTAGTGAAAAACTGTTTTTT. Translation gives CASSRFSEKLFF.

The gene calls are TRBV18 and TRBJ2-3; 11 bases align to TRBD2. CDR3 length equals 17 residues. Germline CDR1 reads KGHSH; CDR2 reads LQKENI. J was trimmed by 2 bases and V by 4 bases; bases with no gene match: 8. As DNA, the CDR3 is TGTGCCAGCTCACACTCTAGCGGGGGGCCGTTCACAGATACGCAGTATTTT. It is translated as CASSHSSGGPFTDTQYF.

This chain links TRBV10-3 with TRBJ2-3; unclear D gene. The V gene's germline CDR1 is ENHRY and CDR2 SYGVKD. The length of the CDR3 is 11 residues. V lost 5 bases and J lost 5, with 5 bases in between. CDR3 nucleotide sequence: TGTGCCATCAGTCTAAAAGATACGCAGTATTTT. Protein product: CAISLKDTQYF.

The CDR3 DNA reads TGTGCCAGCAGTCTTATGGGGGGGACCTACGAGCAGTACTTC. Its translation is CASSLMGGTYEQYF. This chain uses TRBV6-5 with TRBJ2-7; 7 positions match TRBD2. CDR3 length: 14 residues. Germline CDR1 MNHEY, CDR2 SVGAGI. V trimming: 5 bases; J trimming: 2 bases; junction bases outside the gene matches: 6.

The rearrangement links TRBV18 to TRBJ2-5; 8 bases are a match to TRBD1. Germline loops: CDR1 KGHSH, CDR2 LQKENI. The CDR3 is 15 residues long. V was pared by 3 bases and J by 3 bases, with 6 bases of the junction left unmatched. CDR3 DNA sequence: TGTGCCAGCTCACCCACCCGGACAGGGAAAGAGACCCAGTACTTC. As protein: CASSPTRTGKETQYF. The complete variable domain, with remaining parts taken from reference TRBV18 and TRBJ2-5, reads NAGVMQNPRHLVRRRGQEARLRCSPMKGHSHVYWYRQLPEEGLKFMVYLQKENIIDESGMPKERFSAEFPKEGPSILRIQQVVRGDSAAYFCASSPTRTGKETQYFGPGTRLLVL.

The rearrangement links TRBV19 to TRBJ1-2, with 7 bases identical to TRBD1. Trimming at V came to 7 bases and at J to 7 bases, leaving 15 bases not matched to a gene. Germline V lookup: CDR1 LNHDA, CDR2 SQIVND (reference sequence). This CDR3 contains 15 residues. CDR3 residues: CASTEGRGLWGGYTF. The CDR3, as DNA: TGTGCCAGTACGGAAGGAAGGGGGCTTTGGGGTGGCTACACCTTC.